The 12 T cell receptor beta chains listed next were all sequenced from one sample in a study of CD8 T cells in Susac syndrome. The RNA, roughly 0.5 to 1 ug, was put through reverse transcription using random hexamers. TCRdb used MiXCR to reprocess the immunoSEQ multiplex PCR reads, holding one entry per CDR3 protein. The sample lists 250,000 or so distinct CDR3 sequences, around 93% occurring once. Specimen: CD4+ T cells from PBMCs. The source is a human donor with multiple sclerosis.

For the CDR3, the DNA is TGTGCCACCAGCAGAGATAACCGATTGGGACCCCTCCACTTT. The encoded protein is CATSRDNRLGPLHF. The rearrangement links TRBV15 to TRBJ1-6; D not certain. The CDR3 totals 14 residues. Looked up from germline, CDR1 is LNHNV and CDR2 is YYDKDF (reference sequence). V lost 0 bases, J lost 12 bases, and 12 bases lay in between.

This chain connects TRBV20-1 to TRBJ2-7; TRBD1 aligns across 9 bases. This CDR3 has 15 amino acids. Per the germline V gene, CDR1 is DFQATT and CDR2 is SNEGSKA (reference sequence). V was pared by 0 bases and J by 6 bases, with 9 bases of the junction left unmatched. The CDR3 loop reads CSARDDRGKIAEQYF. CDR3 DNA: TGCAGTGCTAGAGATGACAGGGGGAAGATCGCCGAGCAGTACTTC.

The chain uses TRBV7-9 and TRBJ1-1; no firm D call. The CDR3 length is 18 residues. The ends were cut back, 5 bases at V and 5 bases at J, with 27 bases in the middle. Germline CDR1 is SEHNR and CDR2 is FQNEAQ (reference sequence). CDR3 sequence: CASSVNPSNTRGGTEAFF. The CDR3 DNA is TGTGCCAGCAGCGTTAACCCTTCTAATACACGGGGTGGAACTGAAGCTTTCTTT.

The chain recombines TRBV28 with TRBJ2-5; 8 bases are shared with TRBD1. The CDR3 extends over 16 amino acids. Germline V gives CDR1 MDHEN, CDR2 SYDVKM. J was trimmed by 4 bases and V by 2 bases; bases with no gene match: 9. The CDR3 region has the DNA TGTGCCAGCAGTTTAACCTTAGGACAGGGTGGAGAGACCCAGTACTTC. Residues: CASSLTLGQGGETQYF.

CDR3 amino acids: CASSPSGLGETQYF. CDR3 DNA sequence: TGTGCCAGCAGCCCCTCGGGACTAGGGGAGACCCAGTACTTC. This rearrangement joins TRBV5-4 to TRBJ2-5; 8 bases align to TRBD2. CDR3 length: 14 residues. Germline CDR1 reads SGHNT; CDR2 reads YYREEE (reference sequence). V trimming: 4 bases; J trimming: 5 bases; junction bases outside the gene matches: 7.

The chain has TRBV6-1 and TRBJ2-1; TRBD2 matches at 11 bases. Germline V gene lookup returns CDR1 MNHNS and CDR2 SASEGT. CDR3 size: 17 residues. J lost 5 bases, V lost 6 bases, and 12 bases had no gene match. The CDR3 nucleotides read TGTGCCAGCAGAAATCCATCGACTAGCGGGAAGGACAATGAGCAGTTCTTC. It encodes CASRNPSTSGKDNEQFF.

The rearrangement joins TRBV20-1 to TRBJ1-1; D ambiguous. Germline V gene sequence: CDR1 DFQATT, CDR2 SNEGSKA (reference sequence). Trimming left V 5 bases short and J 10 bases short, with 20 bases between. The CDR3 length is 13 residues. Written as DNA, the CDR3 is TGCAGTGCTCCTCGACATGGGAGAACGGTAGCTTTCTTT. Its translation is CSAPRHGRTVAFF.

V gene TRBV9 combines with J gene TRBJ2-2; D is perhaps TRBD2 (5 bases). Germline CDR1 is SGDLS and CDR2 is YYNGEE. V gave up 0 bases and J gave up 1 base, with 7 bases separating them. There are 15 residues in the CDR3. The CDR3, as DNA: TGTGCCAGCAGCGTAGCCGGGAAGAACACCGGGGAGCTGTTTTTT. Its protein product is CASSVAGKNTGELFF.

CDR3 bases: TGCAGCGGGGGGAAGACTGAAGCTTTCTTT. Its protein product is CSGGKTEAFF. This chain connects TRBV29-1 to TRBJ1-1, with D possibly being TRBD1 (5 bases). V was cut by 7 bases and J by 5 bases, with 8 bases left in between. Germline CDR1 is SQVTM and CDR2 is ANQGSEA. This CDR3 region has 10 residues.

The CDR3 DNA follows: TGTGCCAGCAGCTTAGAAGCGGGAGGGCTAAGCACCGGGGAGCTGTTTTTT. Its translation: CASSLEAGGLSTGELFF. The chain carries TRBV7-2 and TRBJ2-2; 10 nucleotides line up with TRBD2. The CDR3 length is 17 residues. Looked up from germline, CDR1 is SGHTA and CDR2 is FQGNSA. The J segment lost 4 bases and the V segment lost 1 base, leaving 6 bases of the junction unmatched.

This chain joins TRBV7-2 and TRBJ2-7, with D maybe TRBD1 (5 bases). V shed 5 bases and J shed 2 bases, with 13 bases lying between them. Germline loops: CDR1 SGHTA, CDR2 FQGNSA. CDR3 size: 14 residues. CDR3 sequence (DNA): TGTGCCAGCAGCCGTACCGACAGAACCTACGAGCAGTACTTC. The encoded protein is CASSRTDRTYEQYF.

The rearrangement joins TRBV10-3 to TRBJ1-5; 8 bases agree with TRBD1. The CDR3 has 16 amino acids. Looked up from germline, CDR1 is ENHRY and CDR2 is SYGVKD. The J segment lost 0 bases and the V segment lost 5 bases, leaving 6 bases of the junction unmatched. The CDR3 DNA sequence: TGTGCCATCAGTCGGGGGACAGGAGGTAGCAATCAGCCCCAGCATTTT. As protein: CAISRGTGGSNQPQHF.